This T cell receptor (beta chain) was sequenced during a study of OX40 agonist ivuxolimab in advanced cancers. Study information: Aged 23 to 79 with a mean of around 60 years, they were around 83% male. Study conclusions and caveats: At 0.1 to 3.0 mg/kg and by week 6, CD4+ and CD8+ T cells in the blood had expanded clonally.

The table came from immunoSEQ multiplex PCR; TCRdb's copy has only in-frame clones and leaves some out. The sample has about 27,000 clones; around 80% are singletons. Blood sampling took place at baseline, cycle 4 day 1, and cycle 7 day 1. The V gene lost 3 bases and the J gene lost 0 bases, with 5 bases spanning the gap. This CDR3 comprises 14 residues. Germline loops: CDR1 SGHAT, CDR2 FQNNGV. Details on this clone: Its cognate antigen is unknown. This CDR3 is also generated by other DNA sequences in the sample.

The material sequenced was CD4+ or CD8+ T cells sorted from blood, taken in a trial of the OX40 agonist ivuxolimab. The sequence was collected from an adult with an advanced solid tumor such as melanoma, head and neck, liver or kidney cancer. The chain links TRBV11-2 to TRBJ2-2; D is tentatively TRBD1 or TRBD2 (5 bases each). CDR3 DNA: TGTGCCAGCAGCTTGGGACCGAACACCGGGGAGCTGTTTTTT. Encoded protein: CASSLGPNTGELFF.